This TCR beta chain appears in the sequencing data of a study of CD8 T cells in ankylosing spondylitis. A note on this clonotype: As yet, its antigen is unknown.

Using quantitative 5'-RACE with molecular barcodes, the authors made TCR beta libraries. TCRdb analysed the 5' RACE reads with MiXCR anew, one entry per CDR3 protein. The sample shows some 240,000 distinct CDR3 sequences, just under 7.5% of them seen only once. Germline CDR1 MNHEY, CDR2 SVGEGT. The CDR3 spans 15 residues. Trimming removed 0 bases from V and 1 base from J, with 7 bases in between. Findings and limits, study-wide: One TCR beta motif, made up of about 8 highly homologous variants, appeared characteristic of ankylosing spondylitis blood.

The clonotype comes from a male donor with ankylosing spondylitis. The rearrangement joins TRBV6-2 or TRBV6-3 to TRBJ2-1; D call uncertain. The sample comprised blood, either unsorted or a sorted T cell fraction (not recorded which). The DNA for the CDR3 is TGTGCCAGCAGTTACTCGTGGGGTTCCTACAATGAGCAGTTCTTC. The encoded protein is CASSYSWGSYNEQFF.